One sample yielded the 2 T cell receptor beta chains listed below, sequenced in a study of OX40 agonist ivuxolimab in advanced cancers. Data came from immunoSEQ multiplex PCR; TCRdb stores just in-frame clones and leaves some out. The data show approximately 20,000 clones, about 80% seen once. The source material was CD4+ or CD8+ T cells sorted from blood, sampled in a trial of the OX40 agonist ivuxolimab. The origin of the receptors is an adult with an advanced solid tumor such as melanoma, head and neck, liver or kidney cancer.

The genes are TRBV11-2 and TRBJ2-1, with 14 nucleotides matching TRBD2. The CDR3 spans 15 residues. Looked up from germline, CDR1 is SGHAT and CDR2 is FQNNGV. Unmatched junction bases numbered 5, after V lost 5 bases and J lost 8 bases. DNA for the CDR3: TGTGCCAGCAGCCCGGGACTAGCGGGGGCTCATGAGCAGTTCTTC. This codes for CASSPGLAGAHEQFF.

The chain joins TRBV6-5 to TRBJ2-5; D is uncertain. V lost 6 bases and J lost 0, with 8 bases in between. Germline V lookup: CDR1 MNHEY, CDR2 SVGAGI. The CDR3 is 13 amino acids. The CDR3 here is CASRVSNQETQYF. In DNA, the CDR3 is TGTGCCAGCAGGGTCTCGAACCAAGAGACCCAGTACTTC.